This T cell receptor beta chain was found in a study of somatic mutations in cytotoxic T cells in rheumatoid arthritis. Study at large: After diagnosis, patient blood (about 30 ml EDTA) was drawn right away, before any treatment was given.

Source study methods: Seldom did patient CD8+ clones exceeding 1% match published virus-specific TCRB sequences. Assay used: immunoSEQ multiplex PCR; TCRdb lists only in-frame clones, some missing. V and J calls and clone size are copied from that table; D and trimming were computed from the DNA. The sample holds approximately 2,600 clones; around 84% are singletons and the top ten take roughly 50%. Findings and caveats of the study: It was in rheumatoid arthritis patients, but not in healthy controls, that CD8+ clonality increased with age.

Details on this clone: Its matching antigen is unknown.

Material for sequencing was CD8+ T cells sorted from blood. The origin of this receptor is a man aged 55 to 70 with rheumatoid arthritis.

In DNA form, the CDR3 reads TGTGCCAGCAGTTCGACAGGAGCTAACTATGGCTACACCTTC. Translating gives CASSSTGANYGYTF. This chain joins TRBV27 and TRBJ1-2; a possible D gene is TRBD1 (6 bases). V lost 4 bases, J lost 0 bases, and 9 bases lay in between. The V gene's germline CDR1 is MNHEY and CDR2 SMNVEV (reference sequence). This CDR3 spans 14 amino acids.